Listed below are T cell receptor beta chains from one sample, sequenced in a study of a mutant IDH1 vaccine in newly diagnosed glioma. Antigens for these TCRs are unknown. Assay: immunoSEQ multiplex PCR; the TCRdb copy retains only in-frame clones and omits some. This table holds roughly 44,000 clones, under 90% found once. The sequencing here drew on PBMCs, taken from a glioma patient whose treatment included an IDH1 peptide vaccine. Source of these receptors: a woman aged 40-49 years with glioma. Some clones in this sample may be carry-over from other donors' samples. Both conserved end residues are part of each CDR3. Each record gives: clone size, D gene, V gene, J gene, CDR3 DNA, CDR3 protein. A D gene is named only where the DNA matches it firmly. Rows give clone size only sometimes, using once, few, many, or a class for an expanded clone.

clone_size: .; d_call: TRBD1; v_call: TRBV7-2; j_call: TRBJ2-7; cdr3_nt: TGTGCCAGCACGCCTTACGGGACAGGGACCTACGAGCAGTACTTC; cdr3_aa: CASTPYGTGTYEQYF
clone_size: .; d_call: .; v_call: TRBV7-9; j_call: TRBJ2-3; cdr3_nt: TGTGCCAGCAGTCTTGGACCCTGGGATACGCAGTATTTT; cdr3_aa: CASSLGPWDTQYF
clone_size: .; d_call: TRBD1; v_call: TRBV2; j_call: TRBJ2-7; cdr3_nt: TGTGCCAGCAGTGAAGCGGGACAGGGGTACTACGAGCAGTACTTC; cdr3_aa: CASSEAGQGYYEQYF
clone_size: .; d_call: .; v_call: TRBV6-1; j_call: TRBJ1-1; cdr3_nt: TGTGCCATCCATCGACGGGAGAACACTGAAGCTTTCTTT; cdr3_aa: CAIHRRENTEAFF
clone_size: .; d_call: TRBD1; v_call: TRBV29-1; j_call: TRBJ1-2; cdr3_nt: TGCAGCGTGACAGGGGGCCGGAACTATGGCTACACCTTC; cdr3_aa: CSVTGGRNYGYTF
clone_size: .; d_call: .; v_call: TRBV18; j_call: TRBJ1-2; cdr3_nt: TGTGCCAGCTCACCGAGACCTTCCGACTCTTCAGGGGAAGCAGGCTACACCTTC; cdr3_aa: CASSPRPSDSSGEAGYTF
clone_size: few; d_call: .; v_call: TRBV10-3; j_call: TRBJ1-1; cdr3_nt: TGTGCCTCCCAAGGGTCAGTAAACCTCAGCGACACTGAAGCTTTCTTT; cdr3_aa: CASQGSVNLSDTEAFF
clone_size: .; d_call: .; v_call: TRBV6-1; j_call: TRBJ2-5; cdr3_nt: TGTGCCAGCAGGAAGTCCGGGAGCCGAGAGACCCAGTACTTC; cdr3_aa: CASRKSGSRETQYF
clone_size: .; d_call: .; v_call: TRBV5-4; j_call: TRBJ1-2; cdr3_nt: TGTGCCAGCAGCTCACAGACAGGCGCAATAGTTAATGGCTACACCTTC; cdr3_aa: CASSSQTGAIVNGYTF
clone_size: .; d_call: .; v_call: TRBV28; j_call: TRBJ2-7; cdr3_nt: TGTGCCAGCAGTCCGCTCGACCCAACCTACGAGCAGTACTTC; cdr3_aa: CASSPLDPTYEQYF
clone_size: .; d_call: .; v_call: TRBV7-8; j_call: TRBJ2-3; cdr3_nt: TGTGCCAGCAGGTCTCAGGGATCGGGCCCAGATACGCAGTATTTT; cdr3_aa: CASRSQGSGPDTQYF
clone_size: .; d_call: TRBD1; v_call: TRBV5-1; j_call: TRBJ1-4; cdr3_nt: TGCGCCAGCAGCTTATATGGGACAGGGGGAAATGAAAAACTGTTTTTT; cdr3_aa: CASSLYGTGGNEKLFF
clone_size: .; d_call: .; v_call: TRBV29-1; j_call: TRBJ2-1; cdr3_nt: TGCAGCGTCGGATCGGCGGCCTTGAATGAGCAGTTCTTC; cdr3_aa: CSVGSAALNEQFF
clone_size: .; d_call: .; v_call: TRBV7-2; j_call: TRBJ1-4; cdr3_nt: TGTGCCAGCAGCCCGTGGATTAGGGAAAAACTGTTTTTT; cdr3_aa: CASSPWIREKLFF
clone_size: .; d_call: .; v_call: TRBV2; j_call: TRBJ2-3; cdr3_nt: TGTGCCAGCACATCAGCGAGGAGGGGATTTTCAGATACGCAGTATTTT; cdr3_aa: CASTSARRGFSDTQYF
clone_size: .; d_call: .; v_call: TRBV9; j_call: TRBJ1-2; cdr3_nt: TGTGCCAGCAGCGTAGTAGGGAGGGGCTACACCTTC; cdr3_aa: CASSVVGRGYTF
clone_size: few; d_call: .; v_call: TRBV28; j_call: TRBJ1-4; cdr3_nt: TGTGCCAGCAGTTTATACGAAAAACTGTTTTTT; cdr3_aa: CASSLYEKLFF
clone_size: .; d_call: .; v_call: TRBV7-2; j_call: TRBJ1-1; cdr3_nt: TGTGCCAGCAGGGTCCGGTCAGGGCTGAACACTGAAGCTTTCTTT; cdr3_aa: CASRVRSGLNTEAFF
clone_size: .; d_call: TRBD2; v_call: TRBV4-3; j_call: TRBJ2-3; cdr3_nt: TGCGCCAGCAGCCCCGGGACTAGCGGGGCTAACACAGATACGCAGTATTTT; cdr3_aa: CASSPGTSGANTDTQYF
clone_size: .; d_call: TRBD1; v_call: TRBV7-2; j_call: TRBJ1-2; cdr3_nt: TGTGCCAGCAGCCGGGACAGGGCCTACTATGGCTACACCTTC; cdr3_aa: CASSRDRAYYGYTF
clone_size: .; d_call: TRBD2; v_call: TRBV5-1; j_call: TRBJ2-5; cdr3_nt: TGCGCCAGCAGCCGGGGGACTAGCGGGAGTATCGAGACCCAGTACTTC; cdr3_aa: CASSRGTSGSIETQYF
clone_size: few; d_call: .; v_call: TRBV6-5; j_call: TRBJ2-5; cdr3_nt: TGTGCCAGCGGGGGTCGGCCGAAAGAGACCCAGTACTTC; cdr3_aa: CASGGRPKETQYF
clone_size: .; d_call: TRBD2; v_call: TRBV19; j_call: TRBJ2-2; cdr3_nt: TGTGCCAGTAGTCGCCGGGAGGGAGAGACCGGGGAGCTGTTTTTT; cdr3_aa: CASSRREGETGELFF
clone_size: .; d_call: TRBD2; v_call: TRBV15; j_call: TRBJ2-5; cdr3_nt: TGTGCCACCAGCAGAGATCATGCTAGCGGAGAGACCCAGTACTTC; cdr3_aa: CATSRDHASGETQYF
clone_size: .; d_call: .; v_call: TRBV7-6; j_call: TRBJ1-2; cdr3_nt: TGTGCCAGCAGCTCCCCCCCCGGCTATGGCTACACCTTC; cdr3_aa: CASSSPPGYGYTF
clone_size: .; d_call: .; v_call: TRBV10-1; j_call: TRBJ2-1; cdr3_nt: TGCGCCAGCAGTGAGAGGGACGCGCTCGCATACAATGAGCAGTTCTTC; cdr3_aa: CASSERDALAYNEQFF
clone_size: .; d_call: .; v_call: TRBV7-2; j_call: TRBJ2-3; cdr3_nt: TGTGCCAGTTCTCAAAGTGCCCCGGCGGCAGATACGCAGTATTTT; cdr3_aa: CASSQSAPAADTQYF
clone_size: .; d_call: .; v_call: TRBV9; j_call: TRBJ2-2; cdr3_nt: TGTGCCAGCAGCCCTGGGCAGATGCGCACCGGGGAGCTGTTTTTT; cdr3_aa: CASSPGQMRTGELFF
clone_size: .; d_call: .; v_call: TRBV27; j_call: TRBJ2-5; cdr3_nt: TGTGCCAGCAGTTTGGCGGGTAATTTGCGGGAGACAGGGGAGACCCAGTACTTC; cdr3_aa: CASSLAGNLRETGETQYF
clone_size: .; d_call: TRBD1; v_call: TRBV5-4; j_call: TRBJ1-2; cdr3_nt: TGTGCCAGCAGCTCTCTCCGGACAGGGGACTACACCTTC; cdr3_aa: CASSSLRTGDYTF
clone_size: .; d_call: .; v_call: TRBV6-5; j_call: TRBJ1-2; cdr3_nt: TGTGCCAGCAGTTACTCGTCTGGACGGAAGAGCTATGGCTACACCTTC; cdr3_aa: CASSYSSGRKSYGYTF
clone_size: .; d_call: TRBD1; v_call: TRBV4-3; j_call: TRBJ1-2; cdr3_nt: TGCGCCAGCAGCCCGAGACAGGGGACTAACTATGGCTACACCTTC; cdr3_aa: CASSPRQGTNYGYTF
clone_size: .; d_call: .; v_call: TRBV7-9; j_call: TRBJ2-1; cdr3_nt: TGTGCCAGCAGCTTAGCGGGATCCTCCCTCAATGAGCAGTTCTTC; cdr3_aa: CASSLAGSSLNEQFF
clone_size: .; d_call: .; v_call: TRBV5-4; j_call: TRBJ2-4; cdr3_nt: TGTGCCAGCAGCCACGGACCGAGAGACTTAGTAGCCAAAAACATTCAGTACTTC; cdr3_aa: CASSHGPRDLVAKNIQYF
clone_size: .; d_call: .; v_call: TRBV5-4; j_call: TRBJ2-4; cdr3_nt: TGTGCCAGCAGCTTTAATGCCGCTGGGGGGGGCTACGCCAAAAACATTCAGTACTTC; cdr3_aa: CASSFNAAGGGYAKNIQYF